This record concerns one T cell receptor beta chain sequence. The CDR3 totals 13 residues. CDR1 is SGHNT and CDR2 is YENEEA in the germline V gene. The V and J ends lost 3 bases and 8 bases respectively, with 11 bases between them. The sample comes from a study of early T cells in non-severe SARS-CoV-2 infection. As part of library construction, unique molecular identifiers were attached to individual cDNA molecules. From the 5' RACE reads, TCRdb called clonotypes with MiXCR, one entry per CDR3 protein. The sample carries more than 55,000 distinct CDR3 sequences, about 13% recorded once. Material: whole blood, obtained at baseline. This TCR was recovered from an adult who was a healthcare worker with PCR-confirmed SARS-CoV-2 infection or an uninfected control (not recorded which). V and J are TRBV11-3 and TRBJ2-1; maybe TRBD1 (5 bases). The CDR3 region has the DNA TGTGCCAGCAGCTTTTCGACAGCCGATGAGCAGTTCTTC. Protein: CASSFSTADEQFF.